This T cell receptor beta chain was captured in a study of T cell clonotyping in hematopoietic cell transplantation. For this clone: The target antigen is unknown.

TCRdb's copy holds only in-frame clones and misses some; the assay was immunoSEQ multiplex PCR. Of 70,000 or so clones in the sample, approximately 94% were seen once. Study-wide points: Cells were unsorted, so CD4 and CD8 contributions were not separated. Broader posttransplant TCR repertoire diversity was predicted by graft donor and pretransplant recipient Inverse Simpson Index values. Recipient TCR diversity dropped after transplant; expanded clonotypes rose from day 30 to 180.

The CDR3 covers 13 residues. V was trimmed by 4 bases and J by 5 bases, leaving 12 bases between them. Germline-derived CDR1 and CDR2 are GTSNPN and SVGIG (reference sequence). Sequencing input: peripheral blood mononuclear cells. The sequence came from a man aged 50-59 years in good health. Some clones in this sample may be carry-over from other donors' samples. This chain joins TRBV30 and TRBJ2-1; no clear D. In DNA form, the CDR3 reads TGTGCCTGGACGTCTCAACTTGACAATGAGCAGTTCTTC. Translation: CAWTSQLDNEQFF. Based on the CDR3 plus reference TRBV30 and TRBJ2-1, the full variable domain is SQTIHQWPATLVQPVGSPLSLECTVEGTSNPNLYWYRQAAGRGLQLLFYSVGIGQISSEVPQNLSASRPQDRQFILSSKKLLLSDSGFYLCAWTSQLDNEQFFGPGTRLTVL.